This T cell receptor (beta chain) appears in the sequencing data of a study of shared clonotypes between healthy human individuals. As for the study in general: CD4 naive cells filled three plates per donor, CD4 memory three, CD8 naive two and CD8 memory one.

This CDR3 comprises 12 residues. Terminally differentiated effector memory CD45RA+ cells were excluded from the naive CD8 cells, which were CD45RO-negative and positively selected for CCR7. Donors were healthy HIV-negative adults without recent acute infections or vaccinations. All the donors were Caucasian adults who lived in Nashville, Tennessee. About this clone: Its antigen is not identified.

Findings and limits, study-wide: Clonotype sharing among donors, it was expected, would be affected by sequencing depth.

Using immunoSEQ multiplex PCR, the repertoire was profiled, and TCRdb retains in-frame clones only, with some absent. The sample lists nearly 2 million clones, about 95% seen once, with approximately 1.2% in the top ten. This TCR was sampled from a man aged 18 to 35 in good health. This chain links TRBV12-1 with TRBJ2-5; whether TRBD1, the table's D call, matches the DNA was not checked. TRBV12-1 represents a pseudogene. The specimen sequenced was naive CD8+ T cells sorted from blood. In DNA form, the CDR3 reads TGTGCCAGCAGCTTTCCAGGTTCATCCCGGTACTTC. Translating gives CASSFPGSSRYF.